This T cell receptor beta chain stems from a study of blood T cell repertoires in COVID-19. Whole-study context: Samples representing acute and convalescent COVID-19 were sourced from the United States, Italy and Spain. Sources were T cells, B-cell-depleted T cells, or PBMCs; the material itself was cDNA or gDNA.

Measured with immunoSEQ multiplex PCR; TCRdb has only the in-frame clones, and not every one. The top ten hold approximately 5.6% of the sample, which has roughly 120,000 clones, over 65% seen once. V lost 2 bases and J lost 3; bases outside the gene matches: 3. This CDR3 spans 16 amino acids. Germline CDR1 is MNHEY and CDR2 is SMNVEV (reference sequence). J is TRBJ2-7 and V is TRBV27; 14 nucleotides line up with TRBD2. The TCR was taken from a man aged 65 to 85 with acute or convalescent COVID-19. The source material was peripheral blood. CDR3 coding DNA: TGTGCCAGCAGTTTACTAGGGACTAGCGGGAGCTACGAGCAGTACTTC. Its translation: CASSLLGTSGSYEQYF.